Each of the 27 T cell receptor beta chains below was sequenced from the same sample in a study of CD4 T cells in relation to SARS-CoV-2 and coronaviruses. The antigens for these receptors are not known. Before the COVID-19 pandemic, during about 2010-2018, CD4+ T cells were taken from unexposed donors. Isolation of CD4+ T cells took place after roughly nine days in culture. Using immunoSEQ multiplex PCR, the repertoire was profiled, and TCRdb retains in-frame clones only, with some absent. Among almost 30,000 clones listed, over 60% were seen once. The sequencing input was CD4+ T cells from PBMCs, cultured in vitro. All receptors come from a human donor in good health.

The gene calls are TRBV5-1 and TRBJ2-3; 9 nucleotides line up with TRBD1. Germline V gene sequence: CDR1 SGHRS, CDR2 YFSETQ. The V and J ends lost 7 bases and 2 bases, in that order; junction bases with no gene match: 8. The CDR3 consists of 15 residues. The CDR3 DNA reads as TGCGCCAGCGGCCTGGGACAGGGAGACACAGATACGCAGTATTTT. Translating gives CASGLGQGDTDTQYF.

The CDR3 DNA is TGCGCCAGCAGCCAAGACGGCGAGAGACGAGAAAAACTGTTTTTT. It is translated as CASSQDGERREKLFF. V and J are TRBV4-1 and TRBJ1-4; D gene ambiguous. Per germline, CDR1 MGHRA and CDR2 YSYEKL. Trimming removed 0 bases from V and 8 bases from J, with 13 bases in between. The CDR3 is made up of 15 amino acids.

The chain couples TRBV9 to TRBJ2-7, with 7 positions matching TRBD2. Germline values: CDR1 SGDLS, CDR2 YYNGEE. The CDR3 totals 15 residues. Trimming took 2 bases from V and 1 from J; bases not matched to a gene: 6. The CDR3, as DNA: TGTGCCAGCAGCGTCGGAGCTAGCGGTTCCTACGAGCAGTACTTC. Residues: CASSVGASGSYEQYF. Using reference TRBV9 and TRBJ2-7 for the parts outside the CDR3, the full variable domain is DSGVTQTPKHLITATGQRVTLRCSPRSGDLSVYWYQQSLDQGLQFLIQYYNGEERAKGNILERFSAQQFPDLHSELNLSSLELGDSALYFCASSVGASGSYEQYFGPGTRLTVT.

Here the CDR3 DNA reads TGCGCCAGCAGCCTCAGACTAGGAGAGACCCAGTACTTC. Amino acids: CASSLRLGETQYF. This chain links TRBV4-1 with TRBJ2-5; D possibly corresponds to TRBD2 (6 bases). Trimming removed 4 bases from V and 4 bases from J, with 10 bases in between. The CDR3 is made up of 13 amino acids. Germline V gives CDR1 MGHRA, CDR2 YSYEKL.

Regarding this clone: A read error is possible here, since a much larger clone lies one base away. The V call is TRBV27, the J call TRBJ2-6, with D maybe TRBD1 (6 bases). The CDR3 loop spans 15 amino acids. Germline CDR1 MNHEY, CDR2 SMNVEV (reference sequence). Written as DNA, the CDR3 is TGTGCCAGCCGCCCCAGGGGCTCTGGGGCCAACGTCCTGATTTTC. Its translation is CASRPRGSGANVLIF.

The chain is built from TRBV25-1 and TRBJ2-5; TRBD2 might be the D (7 bases). This CDR3 region has 15 residues. The germline V gene encodes CDR1 MGHDK and CDR2 SYGVNS. V gave up 6 bases and J gave up 4 bases, with 18 bases separating them. The CDR3, as DNA: TGTGCCAGCAGCCCGCTACAGGGACTAAGAGAGACCCAGTACTTC. This sequence encodes CASSPLQGLRETQYF.

This chain links TRBV10-2 with TRBJ2-3; 9 bases align to TRBD2. Germline V gives CDR1 WSHSY, CDR2 SAAADI. Trimming took 10 bases from V and 2 from J; bases not matched to a gene: 7. This CDR3 contains 14 residues. The CDR3, as DNA: TGCGCCACAGACCCGGGACTAGCCACAGATACGCAGTATTTT. Translated: CATDPGLATDTQYF.

The V call is TRBV11-2, the J call TRBJ1-1; no firm D call. The CDR3 spans 13 residues. Trimming cost V 2 bases and J 7 bases, with 11 bases left between them. Germline V lookup: CDR1 SGHAT, CDR2 FQNNGV. The CDR3 loop reads CASSLSGVGEAFF. The CDR3 region has the DNA TGTGCCAGCAGCTTAAGTGGGGTCGGTGAAGCTTTCTTT. Supplemented by reference TRBV11-2 and TRBJ1-1, the full variable domain reads EAGVAQSPRYKIIEKRQSVAFWCNPISGHATLYWYQQILGQGPKLLIQFQNNGVVDDSQLPKDRFSAERLKGVDSTLKIQPAKLEDSAVYLCASSLSGVGEAFFGQGTRLTVV.

This clone was seen a few times. This chain connects TRBV4-1 to TRBJ2-2; D possibly corresponds to TRBD1 (6 bases). V was shortened by 3 bases and J by 6 bases, with 17 bases between the two germline ends. The CDR3 sequence is 16 residues long. CDR1 and CDR2 (germline): MGHRA, YSYEKL. CDR3 DNA: TGCGCCAGCAGCCAGGGCCAGGGGAGAATGGCCGGGGAGCTGTTTTTT. It specifies CASSQGQGRMAGELFF.

The chain recombines TRBV25-1 with TRBJ1-4; TRBD1 matches at 7 bases. CDR1 is MGHDK and CDR2 is SYGVNS in the germline V gene. V dropped 2 bases and J dropped 10; count of bases not matched to a gene: 1. The CDR3 totals 12 residues. The CDR3 reads CASSEQGVKLFF. In nucleotides, the CDR3 is TGTGCCAGCAGTGAACAGGGGGTAAAACTGTTTTTT.

The chain links TRBV6-1 to TRBJ2-7; no definite D call. CDR3 length: 15 amino acids. CDR1 is MNHNS and CDR2 is SASEGT in the germline V gene. Trimming stripped 1 base from V and 1 base from J, with 11 bases between. This CDR3 reads CASSEGVQGSYEQYF. The CDR3, as DNA: TGTGCCAGCAGTGAAGGAGTGCAAGGTTCCTACGAGCAGTACTTC.

The rearrangement links TRBV9 to TRBJ2-5; D gene uncertain. Germline V gene sequence: CDR1 SGDLS, CDR2 YYNGEE. This CDR3 is 11 amino acids long. Trimming removed 5 bases at V and 2 bases at J, with 4 bases between. CDR3 protein: CASRQQETQYF. CDR3 DNA: TGTGCCAGCAGACAACAAGAGACCCAGTACTTC. Looking up the rest from reference TRBV9 and TRBJ2-5 gives the full variable domain: DSGVTQTPKHLITATGQRVTLRCSPRSGDLSVYWYQQSLDQGLQFLIQYYNGEERAKGNILERFSAQQFPDLHSELNLSSLELGDSALYFCASRQQETQYFGPGTRLLVL.

This clone has only one observation. The V gene is TRBV2, the J gene TRBJ2-3, with TRBD1 as a possible D gene (6 bases). The CDR3 totals 14 residues. Germline lookup yields CDR1 SNHLY and CDR2 FYNNEI. V was cut by 5 bases and J by 0 bases, with 9 bases left in between. CDR3 protein: CASSPGQSTDTQYF. The CDR3 DNA sequence: TGTGCCAGCAGTCCAGGACAGAGCACAGATACGCAGTATTTT.

The J gene is TRBJ1-5, the V gene TRBV6-4; D is unclear. Germline CDR1 and CDR2: MRHNA and SNTAGT. V gave up 3 bases and J gave up 0 bases, with 3 bases separating them. The CDR3 has 13 residues. DNA for the CDR3: TGTGCCAGCAGTGAGGGTAGCAATCAGCCCCAGCATTTT. Its protein is CASSEGSNQPQHF.

This clone was counted between two and nine times. V gene TRBV11-3 combines with J gene TRBJ2-5; D not certain. The CDR3 spans 14 residues. The V end was cut by 1 base, the J end by 1 base, with 7 bases between. CDR1 and CDR2 (germline): SGHNT, YENEEA. Here the CDR3 reads CASSLGRTQETQYF. For the CDR3, the DNA is TGTGCCAGCAGCTTAGGACGGACCCAAGAGACCCAGTACTTC.

In this sample, this clone turned up once. This chain joins TRBV29-1 and TRBJ2-3, with 9 nucleotides matching TRBD1. The CDR3 is 18 amino acids. V dropped 3 bases and J dropped 4; count of bases not matched to a gene: 17. Germline CDR1 SQVTM, CDR2 ANQGSEA. CDR3 residues: CSVDSIRDRDSSPDTQYF. The CDR3 DNA is TGCAGCGTTGACTCTATAAGGGACAGGGACTCATCCCCAGATACGCAGTATTTT.

This clone was observed a few times. The chain joins TRBV19 to TRBJ1-2, with TRBD1 matching 10 bases. Trimming removed 10 bases from V and 8 bases from J; junction bases left unmatched: 7. Germline V lookup: CDR1 LNHDA, CDR2 SQIVND (reference sequence). The CDR3 sequence is 12 residues long. The DNA for the CDR3 is TGTGCCAATGGGGACAGGGGAGGAGGCTACACCTTC. It encodes CANGDRGGGYTF.

This chain joins TRBV19 and TRBJ2-2, with unresolved D. CDR3 length: 13 amino acids. With 5 bases removed from V and 1 base from J, the gap between germline ends came to 5 bases. CDR1 and CDR2 from the germline V gene are LNHDA and SQIVND (reference sequence). CDR3 DNA sequence: TGTGCCAGTAGTGGTGGGAACACCGGGGAGCTGTTTTTT. Translating gives CASSGGNTGELFF.

The chain carries TRBV11-1 and TRBJ2-5; D call uncertain. In germline, CDR1 is SGHAT, CDR2 FQDESV (reference sequence). This CDR3 is 14 amino acids long. Trimming took off 1 base at V and 5 bases at J, with 11 bases between the two ends. As DNA, the CDR3 is TGTGCCAGCAGCTTAGGTCTAGTGGCGGAGACCCAGTACTTC. Its protein is CASSLGLVAETQYF.

V is TRBV27 and J is TRBJ1-2; 8 bases fit TRBD1. The germline CDR1 and CDR2 sequences are MNHEY and SMNVEV (reference sequence). The CDR3 contains 17 residues. Trimming took 3 bases from V and 3 from J; bases not matched to a gene: 12. The CDR3 reads CASSFVPPGQDHYGYTF. In DNA form, the CDR3 reads TGTGCCAGCAGTTTTGTACCGCCGGGACAGGACCACTATGGCTACACCTTC.

The chain is built from TRBV30 and TRBJ1-5, with D hard to call. Germline lookup yields CDR1 GTSNPN and CDR2 SVGIG (reference sequence). The CDR3 sequence is 15 residues long. V lost 3 bases to trimming and J lost 3 bases, with 15 bases between them. The CDR3 nucleotides read TGTGCCTGGAGAGGGTACCCGTACACCAATCAGCCCCAGCATTTT. It specifies CAWRGYPYTNQPQHF.

The rearrangement joins TRBV7-2 to TRBJ1-3; D unclear. This CDR3 has 15 amino acids. CDR1 and CDR2 from the germline V gene are SGHTA and FQGNSA. V shed 1 base and J shed 4 bases, with 11 bases lying between them. CDR3 protein: CASSLDGPEGNTIYF. Here the CDR3 DNA reads TGTGCCAGCAGCTTAGATGGCCCTGAGGGAAACACCATATATTTT.

This clone was counted only a few times. V and J are TRBV6-6 and TRBJ2-4; D gene uncertain. The CDR3 is 16 amino acids. Germline V lookup: CDR1 MNHNY, CDR2 SVGAGI (reference sequence). V gave up 7 bases and J gave up 1 base, with 17 bases separating them. The CDR3 DNA sequence: TGTGCCAGCACCGAACTGAAGTCGCTCGCCAAAAACATTCAGTACTTC. It translates to CASTELKSLAKNIQYF.

The chain links TRBV9 to TRBJ2-5, with 8 bases lining up with TRBD2. The V gene's germline CDR1 is SGDLS and CDR2 YYNGEE. Losses at the gene ends were 0 bases for V and 2 bases for J; bases not matched to a gene: 6. This CDR3 is 16 amino acids long. The CDR3 protein is CASSVAPAGVQETQYF. The CDR3 DNA follows: TGTGCCAGCAGCGTAGCTCCAGCGGGAGTACAAGAGACCCAGTACTTC.

The V and J genes are TRBV6-1 and TRBJ1-1, with no clear D. Germline V gene sequence: CDR1 MNHNS, CDR2 SASEGT. Between the trimmed V and J ends, which lost 3 bases and 1 base, there was a span of 15 bases. CDR3 length equals 16 residues. The CDR3 DNA follows: TGTGCCAGCAGTGACGGTCTAGGACGGACGAACACTGAAGCTTTCTTT. It is translated as CASSDGLGRTNTEAFF.

The chain employs TRBV7-2 and TRBJ2-7; D ambiguous. The germline V gene has CDR1 SGHTA and CDR2 FQGNSA. Trimming removed 0 bases from V and 4 bases from J, with 10 bases in between. The CDR3 has 14 amino acids. The CDR3 DNA sequence: TGTGCCAGCAGCTTAGCAGGTGGCCCTTACGAGCAGTACTTC. Its protein is CASSLAGGPYEQYF.

In its sample, this clone was seen a few times. The V and J genes are TRBV7-2 and TRBJ1-6; D may be TRBD1 (5 bases). CDR3 length: 16 residues. Trimming took off 0 bases at V and 6 bases at J, with 12 bases between the two ends. Germline V lookup: CDR1 SGHTA, CDR2 FQGNSA. In DNA form, the CDR3 reads TGTGCCAGCAGCTTAGCGGGGGGGAGGGGTAATTCACCCCTCCACTTT. Residues: CASSLAGGRGNSPLHF. The variable domain in full, with the rest retrieved from reference TRBV7-2 and TRBJ1-6, is GAGVSQSPSNKVTEKGKDVELRCDPISGHTALYWYRQSLGQGLEFLIYFQGNSAPDKSGLPSDRFSAERTGGSVSTLTIQRTQQEDSAVYLCASSLAGGRGNSPLHFGNGTRLTVT.